This is a list of T cell receptor beta chains from one sample in a study of blood T cells in healthy people across ages. TCRdb passed the 5' RACE reads through MiXCR, listing each CDR3 protein once. The sample has under 1,000,000 distinct CDR3 sequences, about 37% seen once. What was sequenced was blood. These receptors came from a man aged 18 to 30 in good health. CDR3s include the opening cysteine and the closing phenylalanine or tryptophan. The D gene is left open where the match is weak.

>TRBV5-1|TRBD1|TRBJ2-7
CASSPTGAAYEQYF
>TRBV9|NA|TRBJ2-3
CASSLSAGLPDTQYF
>TRBV7-2|NA|TRBJ2-2
CASSLVDWNTGELFF
>TRBV4-1|NA|TRBJ1-2
CASSQDSWDLYGYTF
>TRBV11-2|TRBD2|TRBJ2-7
CASSPGLGLHEQYF
>TRBV6-5|NA|TRBJ2-1
CASSPAWGAHEQFF
>TRBV20-1|NA|TRBJ2-1
CSAVGSLSYNEQFF
>TRBV6-2/TRBV6-3|TRBD1|NA
CASKDRTETQYF
>TRBV7-9|NA|TRBJ2-7
CASSWGVGTSAYEQYF
>TRBV29-1|TRBD2|TRBJ2-3
CSVGGGRPTDTQYF
>TRBV7-3|NA|TRBJ2-1
CASSPDSFYNEQFF
>TRBV7-3|NA|TRBJ1-4
CASSDRGGTNEKLFF
>TRBV29-1|NA|TRBJ1-2
CSVEALPSHTYGYTF
>TRBV9|NA|TRBJ1-4
CASSVAAENEKLFF
>TRBV7-2|TRBD2|TRBJ2-1
CASSLVPAGGPVNAEQFF
>TRBV5-1|TRBD1|TRBJ1-4
CASSLRGTGTPMGEKLFF
>TRBV18|NA|TRBJ2-7
CASSPPPGEQYF
>TRBV7-3|TRBD1|TRBJ1-2
CASSPSRGLYGYTF
>TRBV5-1|TRBD2|TRBJ2-3
CASSQQTSVGDTQYF
>TRBV9|NA|NA
CASSAGLSLETQYF
>TRBV6-6|NA|NA
CASRQKGDEQYF
>TRBV20-1|NA|TRBJ2-7
CSAREVGEGYEQYF
>TRBV21-1|NA|TRBJ1-6
CATGTDGLNNSPLHF